This TCR beta chain was captured in a study of blood T cell repertoires in COVID-19. Libraries were prepared by immunoSEQ multiplex PCR; TCRdb keeps only in-frame clonotypes and omits some of them. The repertoire holds approximately 230,000 clones, with about 88% as singletons. V was pared by 1 base and J by 5 bases, with 8 bases between. Germline V gene data show CDR1 as SGHTA and CDR2 as FQGNSA. The CDR3 runs 13 residues. The gene calls are TRBV7-2 and TRBJ2-5; TRBD1 might be the D (5 bases). Sequencing used peripheral blood. This receptor was obtained from a woman in her forties who had recovered from COVID-19. The CDR3 loop is CASSLDRKETQYF. For the CDR3, the DNA is TGTGCCAGCAGCTTAGACAGGAAGGAGACCCAGTACTTC. Complete variable domain (other parts from reference TRBV7-2 and TRBJ2-5): GAGVSQSPSNKVTEKGKDVELRCDPISGHTALYWYRQSLGQGLEFLIYFQGNSAPDKSGLPSDRFSAERTGGSVSTLTIQRTQQEDSAVYLCASSLDRKETQYFGPGTRLLVL.